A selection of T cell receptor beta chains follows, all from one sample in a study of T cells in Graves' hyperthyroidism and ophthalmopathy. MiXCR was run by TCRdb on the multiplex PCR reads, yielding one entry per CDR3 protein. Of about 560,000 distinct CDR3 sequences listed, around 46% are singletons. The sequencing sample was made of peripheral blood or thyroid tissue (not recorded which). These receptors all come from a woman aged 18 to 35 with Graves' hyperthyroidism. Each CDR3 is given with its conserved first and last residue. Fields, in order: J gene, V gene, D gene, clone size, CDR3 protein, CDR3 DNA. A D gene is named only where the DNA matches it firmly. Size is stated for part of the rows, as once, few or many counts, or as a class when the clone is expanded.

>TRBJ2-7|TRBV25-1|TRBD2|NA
CASSGRTSGSHTSYEQYF
TGTGCCAGCAGTGGTCGGACTAGCGGGAGCCATACCTCCTACGAGCAGTACTTC
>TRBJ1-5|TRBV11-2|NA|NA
CASTLRGALGNQPQHF
TGTGCCAGCACACTCCGGGGGGCGCTTGGCAATCAGCCCCAGCATTTT
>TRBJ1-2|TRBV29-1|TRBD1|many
CSVSDRGRYGYTF
TGCAGCGTATCGGACAGGGGAAGGTATGGCTACACCTTC
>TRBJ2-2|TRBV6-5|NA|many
CASSWGGAGELFF
TGTGCCAGCAGTTGGGGCGGGGCCGGGGAGCTGTTTTTT
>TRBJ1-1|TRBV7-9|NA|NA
CASSLVGKNTEAFF
TGTGCCAGCAGCTTGGTAGGGAAAAACACTGAAGCTTTCTTT
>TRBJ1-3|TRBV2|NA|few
CASPANITGTIYF
TGTGCCAGCCCCGCAAACATTACAGGGACCATATATTTT
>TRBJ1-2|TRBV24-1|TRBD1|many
CATSDRDRGEGNYGYTF
TGTGCCACCAGTGATCGGGACAGGGGAGAAGGAAACTATGGCTACACCTTC
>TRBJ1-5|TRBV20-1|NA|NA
CSALRSNQPQHF
TGCAGTGCCCTACGGAGCAATCAGCCCCAGCATTTT
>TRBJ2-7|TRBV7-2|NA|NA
CASSLAGGNTYEQYF
TGTGCCAGCAGCTTGGCCGGAGGGAACACCTACGAGCAGTACTTC
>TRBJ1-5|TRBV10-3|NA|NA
CAIGPDQPQHF
TGTGCCATCGGGCCGGACCAGCCCCAGCATTTT
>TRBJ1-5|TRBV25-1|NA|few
CASSEREQVNQPQHF
TGTGCCAGCAGTGAACGGGAGCAAGTAAATCAGCCCCAGCATTTT
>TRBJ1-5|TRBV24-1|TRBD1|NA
CATSDARQGGQPQHF
TGTGCCACCAGTGATGCTAGACAGGGGGGGCAGCCCCAGCATTTT
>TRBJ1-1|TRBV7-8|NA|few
CASTLRGRTEAFF
TGTGCCAGCACCCTCCGGGGAAGGACTGAAGCTTTCTTT
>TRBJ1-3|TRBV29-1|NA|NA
CSVWTDTGNTIYF
TGCAGCGTCTGGACGGACACCGGAAACACCATATATTTT
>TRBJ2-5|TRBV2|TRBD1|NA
CAISDGSRTGMETQYF
TGTGCCATCAGTGACGGGTCGAGGACAGGGATGGAGACCCAGTACTTC
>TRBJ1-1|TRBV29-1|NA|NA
CSVVGASGGETEAFF
TGCAGCGTTGTGGGGGCAAGTGGTGGAGAGACTGAAGCTTTCTTT
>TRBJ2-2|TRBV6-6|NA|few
CASSVQGRTGELFF
TGTGCCAGCAGTGTGCAGGGAAGAACCGGGGAGCTGTTTTTT
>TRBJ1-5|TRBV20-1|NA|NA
CSASRVGQPQHF
TGCAGTGCTAGTAGGGTTGGTCAGCCCCAGCATTTT
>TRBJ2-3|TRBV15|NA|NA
CATSSSSTQYF
TGTGCCACCAGCTCGAGTAGTACGCAGTATTTT
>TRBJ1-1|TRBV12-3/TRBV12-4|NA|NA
CASSFAGGDTEAFF
TGTGCCAGCAGTTTCGCCGGGGGCGACACGGAAGCTTTCTTT
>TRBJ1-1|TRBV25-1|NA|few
CASSDIVHQDPHTEAFF
TGTGCCAGCAGTGATATTGTACATCAGGATCCCCACACTGAAGCTTTCTTT
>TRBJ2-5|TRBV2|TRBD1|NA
CASSEATRSTGDLGETQYF
TGTGCCAGCAGTGAAGCGACTAGGTCGACAGGGGACCTCGGGGAGACCCAGTACTTC
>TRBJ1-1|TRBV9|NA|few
CASSTLPPGRNTEAFF
TGTGCCAGCAGCACGCTCCCCCCCGGACGGAACACTGAAGCTTTCTTT
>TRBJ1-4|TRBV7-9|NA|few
CASSLATGLGNEKLFF
TGTGCCAGCAGCTTAGCGACAGGATTGGGGAATGAAAAACTGTTTTTT
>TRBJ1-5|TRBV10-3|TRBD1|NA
CAISRGTEHYSNQPQHF
TGTGCCATCAGTCGCGGGACAGAACATTATAGCAATCAGCCCCAGCATTTT
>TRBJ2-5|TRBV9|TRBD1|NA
CASSVGTGWETQYF
TGTGCCAGCAGCGTTGGGACAGGGTGGGAGACCCAGTACTTC
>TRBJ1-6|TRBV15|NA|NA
CATRRGAGNSPLHF
TGTGCCACCCGCCGGGGGGCAGGGAATTCACCCCTCCACTTT
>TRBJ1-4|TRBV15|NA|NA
CATKFGNEKLFF
TGTGCCACCAAGTTCGGTAATGAAAAACTGTTTTTT
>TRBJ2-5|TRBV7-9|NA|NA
CAWSSLPETQYF
TGTGCCTGGAGTTCGCTCCCCGAGACCCAGTACTTC
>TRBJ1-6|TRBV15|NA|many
CATSRVTNSPLHF
TGTGCCACCAGCAGAGTTACTAATTCACCCCTCCACTTT
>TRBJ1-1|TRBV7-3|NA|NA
CASSLTVTVRNTEAFF
TGTGCCAGCAGCTTAACTGTAACAGTTAGGAACACTGAAGCTTTCTTT
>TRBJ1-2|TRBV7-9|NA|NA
CASSFPDSGNTF
TGTGCCAGCAGCTTCCCCGACTCTGGAAACACCTTC
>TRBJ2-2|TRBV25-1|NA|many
CASRRTATNTGELFF
TGTGCCAGCCGGCGGACAGCGACGAACACCGGGGAGCTGTTTTTT
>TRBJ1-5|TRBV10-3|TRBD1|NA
CAISEAGTDLKPQHF
TGTGCCATCTCGGAGGCCGGGACAGACCTGAAGCCCCAGCATTTT
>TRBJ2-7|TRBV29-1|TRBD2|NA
CSVSGGGSLYEQYF
TGCAGCGTTAGTGGTGGCGGGAGTCTCTACGAGCAGTACTTC
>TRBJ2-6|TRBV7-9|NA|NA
CAWMGPGANVLTF
TGTGCCTGGATGGGGCCCGGGGCCAACGTCCTGACTTTC
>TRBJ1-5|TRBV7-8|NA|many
CASSLGYQPQHF
TGTGCCAGCAGCTTAGGTTATCAGCCCCAGCATTTT
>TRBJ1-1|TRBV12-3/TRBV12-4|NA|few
CASSYPMSGGTEAFF
TGTGCCAGCAGCTACCCCATGAGTGGGGGGACTGAAGCTTTCTTT
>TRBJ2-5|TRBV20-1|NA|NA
CSANTEGTETQYF
TGCAGTGCTAATACCGAGGGGACAGAGACCCAGTACTTC
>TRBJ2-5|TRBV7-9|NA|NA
CASSLGGGGWGETQYF
TGTGCCAGCAGCTTAGGGGGTGGAGGGTGGGGAGAGACCCAGTACTTC
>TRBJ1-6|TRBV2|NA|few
CASSVTGPGPYNSPLHF
TGTGCCAGCAGTGTCACGGGGCCCGGCCCCTATAATTCACCCCTCCACTTT
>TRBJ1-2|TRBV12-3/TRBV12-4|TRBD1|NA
CASSDRDEDYGYTF
TGTGCCAGCAGCGACAGGGACGAGGACTATGGCTACACCTTC
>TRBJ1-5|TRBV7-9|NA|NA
CASSMGLVGNQPQHF
TGTGCCAGCAGCATGGGCCTGGTGGGCAATCAGCCCCAGCATTTT
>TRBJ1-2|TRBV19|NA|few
CASTLTGANYGYTF
TGTGCCAGTACCCTGACAGGTGCTAACTATGGCTACACCTTC
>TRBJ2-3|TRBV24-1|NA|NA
CATSDFGGDTQYF
TGTGCCACCAGTGATTTTGGGGGTGATACGCAGTATTTT
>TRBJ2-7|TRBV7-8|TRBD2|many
CASSSLTSGYEQYF
TGTGCCAGCAGCTCCCTGACTAGCGGGTACGAGCAGTACTTC
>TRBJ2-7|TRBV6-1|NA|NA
CASSYSLDKQYF
TGTGCCAGCAGTTACTCTCTAGACAAGCAGTACTTC
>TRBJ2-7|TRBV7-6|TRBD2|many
CASSLRPSGGDEQYF
TGTGCCAGCAGCTTACGTCCTAGCGGAGGGGACGAGCAGTACTTC
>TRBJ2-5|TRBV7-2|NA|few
CASSRDRGAETQYF
TGCGCCAGCAGCCGAGATCGGGGGGCGGAGACCCAGTACTTC
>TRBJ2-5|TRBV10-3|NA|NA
CAISEFGETQYF
TGTGCCATCAGTGAGTTTGGAGAGACCCAGTACTTC
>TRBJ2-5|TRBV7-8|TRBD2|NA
CASSHSYGTTFRTQYF
TGTGCCAGCAGCCACAGCTATGGGACTACTTTTCGGACCCAGTACTTC
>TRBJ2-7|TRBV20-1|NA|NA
CSARSPDAAYEQYF
TGCAGTGCTAGATCGCCGGATGCCGCCTACGAGCAGTACTTC
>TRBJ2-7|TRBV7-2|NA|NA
CASSPRDGPYEQYF
TGTGCCAGCAGCCCCCGGGACGGTCCCTACGAGCAGTACTTC
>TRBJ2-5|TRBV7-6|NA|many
CASSLRALETQYF
TGTGCCAGCAGCTTAAGGGCTCTTGAGACCCAGTACTTC
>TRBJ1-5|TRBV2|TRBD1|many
CASSGQGRNQPQHF
TGTGCCAGCAGTGGACAGGGCCGCAATCAGCCCCAGCATTTT